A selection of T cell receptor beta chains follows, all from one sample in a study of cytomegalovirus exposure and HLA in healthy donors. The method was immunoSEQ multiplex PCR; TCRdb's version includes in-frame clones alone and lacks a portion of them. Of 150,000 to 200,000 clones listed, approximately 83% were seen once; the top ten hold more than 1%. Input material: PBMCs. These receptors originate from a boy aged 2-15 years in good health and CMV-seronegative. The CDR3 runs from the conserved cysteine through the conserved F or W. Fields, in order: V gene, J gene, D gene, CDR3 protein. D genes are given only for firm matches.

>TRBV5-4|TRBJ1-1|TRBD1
CASSLTGVNTEAFF
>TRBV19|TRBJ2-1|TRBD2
CASSIVGLAGGAGNEQFF
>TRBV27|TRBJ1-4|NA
CASSPSPPHGGGGSGEKLFF
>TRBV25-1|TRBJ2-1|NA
CASSFEAYNEQFF
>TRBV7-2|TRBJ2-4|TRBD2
CASSLSGGGNIQYF
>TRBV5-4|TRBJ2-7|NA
CASSLAGRGYEQYF
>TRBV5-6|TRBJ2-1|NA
CASSLEGEAGLLYNEQFF
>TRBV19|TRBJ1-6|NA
CASSIWSGEDGRYNSPLHF
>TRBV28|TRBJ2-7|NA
CASSFGGLAEGGYEQYF
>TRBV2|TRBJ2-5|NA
CASRLVSSETQYF
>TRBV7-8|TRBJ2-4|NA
CASSGGDLKNIQYF
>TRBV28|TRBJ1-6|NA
CASRPGVRNSPLHF
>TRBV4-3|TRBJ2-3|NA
CASSPSEGDTQYF
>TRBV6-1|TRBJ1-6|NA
CASRVRDNSPLHF
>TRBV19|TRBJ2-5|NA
CASSIDGWAGQETQYF
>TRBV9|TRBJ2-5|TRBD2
CASSAGTSGAQETQYF
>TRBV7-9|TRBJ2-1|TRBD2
CASSLATSGGNEQFF
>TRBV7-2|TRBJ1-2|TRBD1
CASSAAPGQGHGYTF
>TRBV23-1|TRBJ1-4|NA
CASIQGRPPTNEKLFF
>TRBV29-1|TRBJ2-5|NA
CSVGQRLQETQYF
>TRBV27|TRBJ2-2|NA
CASIRTGTDTGELFF
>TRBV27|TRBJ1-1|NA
CASSFTPNTEAFF
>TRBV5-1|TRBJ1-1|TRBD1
CASSSGTGAKNTEAFF
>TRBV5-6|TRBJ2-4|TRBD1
CASNSQGTGKNIQYF
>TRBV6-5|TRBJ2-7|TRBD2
CASSLPLAGGYEQYF
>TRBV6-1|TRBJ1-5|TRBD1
CASIRTGSNQPQHF
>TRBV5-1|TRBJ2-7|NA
CASSLVAGSGYEQYF
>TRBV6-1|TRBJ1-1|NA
CASTRGRVVGTEAFF
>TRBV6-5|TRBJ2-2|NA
CASRSSGFGELFF
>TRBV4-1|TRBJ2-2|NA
CASSPTGDTGELFF
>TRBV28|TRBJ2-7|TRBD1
CASSFSRTGIYEQYF
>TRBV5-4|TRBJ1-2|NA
CASSLGDSPNGYTF
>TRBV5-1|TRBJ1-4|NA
CASSTLAGSNEKLFF
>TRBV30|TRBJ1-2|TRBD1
CAWSGQGPNYGYTF
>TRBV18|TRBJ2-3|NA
CASSPGLLTLTDTQYF
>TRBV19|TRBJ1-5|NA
CACKEGGAQPQHF
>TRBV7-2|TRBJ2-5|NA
CASSLVAAPQETQYF
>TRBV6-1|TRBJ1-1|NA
CASSAEIHRIPNTEAFF
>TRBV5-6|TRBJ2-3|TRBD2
CASSLGLADTDTQYF
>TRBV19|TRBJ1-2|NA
CASSIAVEYGYTF
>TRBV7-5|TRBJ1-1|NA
CARSLMGTHTEAFF